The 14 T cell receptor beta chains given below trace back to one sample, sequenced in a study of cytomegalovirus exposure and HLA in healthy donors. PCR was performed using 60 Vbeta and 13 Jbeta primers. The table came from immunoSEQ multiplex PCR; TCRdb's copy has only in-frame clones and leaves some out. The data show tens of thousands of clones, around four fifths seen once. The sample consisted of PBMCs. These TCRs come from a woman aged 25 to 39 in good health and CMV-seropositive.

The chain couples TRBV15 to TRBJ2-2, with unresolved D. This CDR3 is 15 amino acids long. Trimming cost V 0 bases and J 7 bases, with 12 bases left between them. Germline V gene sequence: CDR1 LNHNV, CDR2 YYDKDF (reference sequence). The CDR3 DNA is TGTGCCACCAGCAGAGATCGCGGATGGAGCGGGGAGCTGTTTTTT. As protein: CATSRDRGWSGELFF.

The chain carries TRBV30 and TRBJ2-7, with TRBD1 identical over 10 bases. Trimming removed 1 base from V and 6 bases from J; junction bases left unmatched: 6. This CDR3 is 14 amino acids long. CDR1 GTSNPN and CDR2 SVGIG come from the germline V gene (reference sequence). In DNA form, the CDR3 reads TGTGCCTGGAGTGACCCGGGACAGGGGATCGAGCAGTACTTC. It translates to CAWSDPGQGIEQYF.

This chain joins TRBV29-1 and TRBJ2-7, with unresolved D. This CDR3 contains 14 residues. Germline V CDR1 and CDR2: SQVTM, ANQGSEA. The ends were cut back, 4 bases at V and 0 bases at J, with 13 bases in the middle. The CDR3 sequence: CSVVGRISSYEQYF. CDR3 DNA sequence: TGCAGCGTTGTAGGCAGGATCAGCTCCTACGAGCAGTACTTC.

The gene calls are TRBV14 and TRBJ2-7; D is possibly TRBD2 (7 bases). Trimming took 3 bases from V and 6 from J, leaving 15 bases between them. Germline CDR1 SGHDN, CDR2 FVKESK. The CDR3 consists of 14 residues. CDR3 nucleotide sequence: TGTGCCAGCAGCCACCGGGGAGGGGGAAGCGAGCAGTACTTC. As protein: CASSHRGGGSEQYF.

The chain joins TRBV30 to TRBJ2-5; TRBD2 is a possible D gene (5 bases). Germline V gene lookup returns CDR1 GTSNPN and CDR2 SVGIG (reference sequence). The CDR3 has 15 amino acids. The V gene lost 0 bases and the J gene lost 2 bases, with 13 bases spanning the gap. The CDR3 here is CAWSVRRVDQETQYF. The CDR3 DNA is TGTGCCTGGAGTGTACGGCGGGTGGATCAAGAGACCCAGTACTTC.

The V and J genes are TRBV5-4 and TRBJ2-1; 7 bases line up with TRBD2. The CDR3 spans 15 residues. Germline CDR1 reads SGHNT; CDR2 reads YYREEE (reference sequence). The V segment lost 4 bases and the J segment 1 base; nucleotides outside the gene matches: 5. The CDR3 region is CASSNLAESYNEQFF. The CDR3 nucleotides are TGTGCCAGCAGCAACCTAGCGGAGTCCTACAATGAGCAGTTCTTC.

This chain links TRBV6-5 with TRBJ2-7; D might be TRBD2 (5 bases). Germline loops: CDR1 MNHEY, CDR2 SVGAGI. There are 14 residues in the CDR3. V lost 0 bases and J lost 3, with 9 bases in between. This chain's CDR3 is CASSYSSAGYEQYF. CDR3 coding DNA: TGTGCCAGCAGTTACTCTAGCGCCGGCTACGAGCAGTACTTC.

The CDR3 is CASSSLQGRFF. CDR3 nucleotide sequence: TGTGCCAGCAGTTCTCTACAGGGGAGGTTCTTT. V is TRBV6-5 and J is TRBJ1-1, with TRBD1 matching 7 bases. The CDR3 runs 11 residues. Germline CDR1 and CDR2: MNHEY and SVGAGI. After removal of 4 bases from V and 14 bases from J, the junction contained 7 bases not matched to a gene.

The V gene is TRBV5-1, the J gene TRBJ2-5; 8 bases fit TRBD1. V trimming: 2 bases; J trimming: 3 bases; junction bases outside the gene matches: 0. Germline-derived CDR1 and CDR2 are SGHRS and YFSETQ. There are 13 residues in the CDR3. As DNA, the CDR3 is TGCGCCAGCAGCTTACAGGGGGAAGAGACCCAGTACTTC. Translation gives CASSLQGEETQYF.

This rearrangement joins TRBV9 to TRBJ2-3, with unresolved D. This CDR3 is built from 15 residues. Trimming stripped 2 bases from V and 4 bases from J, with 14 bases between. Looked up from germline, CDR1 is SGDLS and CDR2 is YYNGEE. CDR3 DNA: TGTGCCAGCAGCGTCCGAATCGAACCAGCAGATACGCAGTATTTT. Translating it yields CASSVRIEPADTQYF.

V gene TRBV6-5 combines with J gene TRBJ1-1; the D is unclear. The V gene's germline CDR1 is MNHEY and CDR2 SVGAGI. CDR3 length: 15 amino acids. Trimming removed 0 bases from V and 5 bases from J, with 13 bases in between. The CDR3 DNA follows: TGTGCCAGCAGTTACTCGTTTCTGGGAGGGACTGAAGCTTTCTTT. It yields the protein CASSYSFLGGTEAFF.

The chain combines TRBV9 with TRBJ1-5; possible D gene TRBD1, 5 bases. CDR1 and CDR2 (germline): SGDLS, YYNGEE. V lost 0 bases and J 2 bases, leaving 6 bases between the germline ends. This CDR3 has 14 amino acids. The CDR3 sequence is CASSVAGGNQPQHF. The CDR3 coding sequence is TGTGCCAGCAGCGTAGCGGGGGGCAATCAGCCCCAGCATTTT.

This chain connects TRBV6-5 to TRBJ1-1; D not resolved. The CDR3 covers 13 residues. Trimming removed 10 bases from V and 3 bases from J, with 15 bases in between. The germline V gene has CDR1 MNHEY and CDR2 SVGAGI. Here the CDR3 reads CATFTRRDTEAFF. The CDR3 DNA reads TGTGCCACCTTCACTAGGAGGGACACTGAAGCTTTCTTT.

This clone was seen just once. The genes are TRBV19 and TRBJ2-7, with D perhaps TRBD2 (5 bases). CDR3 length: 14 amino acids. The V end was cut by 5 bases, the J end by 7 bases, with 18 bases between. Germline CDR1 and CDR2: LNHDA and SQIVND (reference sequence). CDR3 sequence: CASSVPGWLGEQYF. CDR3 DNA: TGTGCCAGTAGTGTTCCGGGATGGCTCGGAGAGCAGTACTTC.